This TCR beta chain was sequenced in a study of cytomegalovirus exposure and HLA in healthy donors. The J segment lost 2 bases and the V segment lost 6 bases, leaving 7 bases of the junction unmatched. Germline V gene data show CDR1 as SNHLY and CDR2 as FYNNEI. This CDR3 region has 15 residues. The PCR employed 60 Vbeta primers together with 13 Jbeta primers. Repertoires were generated with immunoSEQ multiplex PCR, while TCRdb's copy carries only in-frame clones and drops some. The data contain some 120,000 clones, roughly 80% of them seen just once; the ten biggest clones take up over 2.5%. Sequenced material: PBMCs. The chain links TRBV2 to TRBJ1-5; 7 nucleotides line up with TRBD1. This receptor was identified in a male donor in good health and CMV-seronegative. As DNA, the CDR3 is TGTGCCAGCAGGCGAACAGGGGCGGGCAATCAGCCCCAGCATTTT. Residues: CASRRTGAGNQPQHF.